The rows below give T cell receptor beta chains drawn from one sample of a study of shared clonotypes between healthy human individuals. Profiling relied on immunoSEQ multiplex PCR, and the TCRdb table lists in-frame clones only, not all of them. In the table there are 2 million to 2.5 million clones, approximately 90% of which are singletons. Sequencing was performed on naive CD4+ T cells from PBMCs. The source is a man aged 18-30 years in good health. Some clones in this sample may be carry-over from other donors' samples. Each CDR3 is given with its conserved first and last residue. A D gene is named only where the DNA matches it firmly. Some rows mark clone size as missing; the rest say once, few, many or name a class of expanded clone.

TRBD1 TRBJ1-1 TRBV6-1 13 NA CASTQGVLTEAFF TGTGCCAGCACACAGGGGGTGCTCACTGAAGCTTTCTTT
TRBD1 TRBJ1-3 TRBV2 16 NA CASRSPGQGRGNTIYF TGTGCCAGCAGATCTCCGGGACAGGGCCGAGGAAACACCATATATTTT
NA TRBJ2-7 TRBV15 12 NA CATSSSRDEQYF TGTGCCACCAGCTCCTCCAGGGACGAGCAGTACTTC
NA TRBJ1-2 TRBV18 13 NA CASSPELLSGYTF TGTGCCAGCTCACCGGAACTCCTGTCTGGCTACACCTTC
TRBD2 TRBJ2-1 TRBV7-9 15 NA CASSPGLAGYNEQFF TGTGCCAGCAGCCCGGGACTAGCGGGTTACAATGAGCAGTTCTTC
NA TRBJ2-2 TRBV5-1 15 NA CASSFGGGDTGELFF TGCGCCAGCAGCTTCGGGGGAGGTGACACCGGGGAGCTGTTTTTT
TRBD1 TRBJ2-3 TRBV7-9 16 NA CASSLVGQGSTDTQYF TGTGCCAGCAGCCTAGTAGGACAGGGATCCACAGATACGCAGTATTTT
TRBD2 TRBJ2-5 TRBV2 11 once CASLAGETQYF TGTGCCAGCCTAGCGGGAGAGACCCAGTACTTC
NA TRBJ2-3 TRBV18 12 NA CASATSTDTQYF TGTGCCAGCGCGACTAGCACAGATACGCAGTATTTT
NA TRBJ2-3 TRBV29-1 10 NA CSVLRDTQYF TGCAGCGTTCTCCGGGATACGCAGTATTTT
NA TRBJ1-1 TRBV5-1 17 NA CASNPGPLTGENTEAFF TGCGCCAGCAACCCAGGGCCCCTAACCGGGGAAAACACTGAAGCTTTCTTT